Ten or more counts support the clone carrying this T cell receptor beta chain. The data were taken from a study of T cells after posttransplantation cyclophosphamide. The germline gives CDR1 KGHSH, CDR2 LQKENI. This CDR3 has 15 amino acids. Deletions cut 4 bases from V and 8 bases from J, with 18 bases between. Assay used: immunoSEQ multiplex PCR; TCRdb lists only in-frame clones, some missing. The sample shows 9,500 to 15,000 clones, none of them appearing just once. The specimen sequenced was PBMCs. The chain couples TRBV18 to TRBJ2-1, with D perhaps TRBD2 (5 bases). The receptor's source is a woman in her 40s in good health, CMV-negative, and a related stem cell transplant donor. CDR3 residues: CASSHRTVYGDEQFF. CDR3 DNA sequence: TGTGCCAGCTCACACAGAACGGTTTACGGGGATGAGCAGTTCTTC.